There are many counts of the clone carrying this T cell receptor (beta chain). Its antigen is currently unknown. Through template switching, a universal primer site was introduced, and the cDNA contained unique molecular identifiers. A single record per CDR3 protein comes from TCRdb applying MiXCR to the 5' RACE reads. The sample shows about 530,000 distinct CDR3 sequences, about 20% of them seen only once. The sample comes from a study of identical twins. Study results and caveats: Conclusions were based on cross-sectional statistical analysis, without following the same donors.

The CDR3 sequence is 11 residues long. V lost 3 bases, J lost 11 bases, and 8 bases lay in between. These same data were also listed under a study on yellow fever vaccine responses in identical twins.

The sequenced sample consisted of CD4+ T cells sorted from blood. The chain couples TRBV12-3 or TRBV12-4 to TRBJ1-5; unclear D gene. The clonotype originates from a woman between 18 and 30 years old in good health. CDR3 nucleotides: TGTGCCAGCAGTTTTGGATACTCCCAGCATTTT. It yields the protein CASSFGYSQHF.